This T cell receptor beta chain stems from a study of blood T cell repertoires in COVID-19. The table came from immunoSEQ multiplex PCR; TCRdb's copy has only in-frame clones and leaves some out. This table has 250,000 to 350,000 clones, around 90% appearing once. Trimming left V 3 bases short and J 2 bases short, with 5 bases between. The CDR3 extends over 11 amino acids. CDR1 GTSNPN and CDR2 SVGIG come from the germline V gene (reference sequence). Sequencing was carried out using PBMCs or T cells enriched from blood (not recorded which). The TCR originated in a woman aged 25-40 years who had recovered from COVID-19. The rearrangement uses TRBV30 and TRBJ2-7; no firm D call. CDR3 loop: CAWSLPYEQYF. DNA for the CDR3: TGTGCCTGGAGCCTACCCTACGAGCAGTACTTC.